This is a list of T cell receptor beta chains from one sample in a study of control samples from healthy donors and cancer patients. This table comes from immunoSEQ multiplex PCR, and its TCRdb copy is limited to in-frame clones, with some not included. The sample holds about 77,000 clones, roughly 92% seen once. Sequenced material: blood. These receptors were obtained from a woman in her fifties or sixties in good health. CDR3s include the opening cysteine and the closing phenylalanine or tryptophan. Each record gives: CDR3 length, D gene, V gene, clone size, J gene, CDR3 DNA, CDR3 protein. D genes are given only for firm matches. Size values are once, few and many counts, or a class for expanded clones, and some rows have none.

len: 16
d_gene: TRBD2
v_gene: TRBV11-3
abundance: .
j_gene: TRBJ2-3
CDR3nt: TGTGCCAGCAGCAACACCCTAGCGGAGGGGCCAGATACGCAGTATTTT
CDR3aa: CASSNTLAEGPDTQYF

len: 14
d_gene: TRBD2
v_gene: TRBV7-3
abundance: .
j_gene: TRBJ2-1
CDR3nt: TGTGCCAGCCGGAGGCTAGCGGGGGACAATGAGCAGTTCTTC
CDR3aa: CASRRLAGDNEQFF

len: 14
d_gene: .
v_gene: TRBV18
abundance: .
j_gene: TRBJ1-3
CDR3nt: TGTGCCAGCTCACCCGAGAGCTCTGGAAACACCATATATTTT
CDR3aa: CASSPESSGNTIYF

len: 15
d_gene: .
v_gene: TRBV11-3
abundance: .
j_gene: TRBJ1-2
CDR3nt: TGTGCCAGCAGCTTTAGAATCGGGCCCTTGGATGGCTACACCTTC
CDR3aa: CASSFRIGPLDGYTF

len: 13
d_gene: .
v_gene: TRBV5-1
abundance: .
j_gene: TRBJ2-2
CDR3nt: TGCGCCAGCAGCTCATTAGTGGGCGGGGAGCTGTTTTTT
CDR3aa: CASSSLVGGELFF

len: 16
d_gene: TRBD2
v_gene: TRBV9
abundance: .
j_gene: TRBJ2-3
CDR3nt: TGTGCCAGCAGCCCCGGGGGTGGGAGGGCCATCGATACGCAGTATTTT
CDR3aa: CASSPGGGRAIDTQYF

len: 18
d_gene: .
v_gene: TRBV7-2
abundance: .
j_gene: TRBJ2-6
CDR3nt: TGTGCCAGCAGCTACCAACTTCATGTGGGCTCTGGGGCCAACGTCCTGACTTTC
CDR3aa: CASSYQLHVGSGANVLTF

len: 13
d_gene: .
v_gene: TRBV28
abundance: .
j_gene: TRBJ2-1
CDR3nt: TGTGCCAGCCGCGATTACCCCTACAATGAGCAGTTCTTC
CDR3aa: CASRDYPYNEQFF

len: 15
d_gene: .
v_gene: TRBV2
abundance: once
j_gene: TRBJ1-2
CDR3nt: TGTGCCAGCAGTGAAGCCGGCGCACTAACTTATGGCTACACCTTC
CDR3aa: CASSEAGALTYGYTF

len: 12
d_gene: .
v_gene: TRBV30
abundance: .
j_gene: TRBJ2-7
CDR3nt: TGTGCCTGGCGAGACGGAACCTACGAGCAGTACTTC
CDR3aa: CAWRDGTYEQYF

len: 14
d_gene: .
v_gene: TRBV2
abundance: .
j_gene: TRBJ1-1
CDR3nt: TGTGCCAGCAGTCCGACAGACCCGGGCACTGAAGCTTTCTTT
CDR3aa: CASSPTDPGTEAFF

len: 19
d_gene: TRBD1
v_gene: TRBV28
abundance: .
j_gene: TRBJ1-5
CDR3nt: TGTGCCAGCACTCATAACGCTTTAAGGAGACAGGGGTCCAGGGAGCCCCAGCATTTT
CDR3aa: CASTHNALRRQGSREPQHF

len: 15
d_gene: .
v_gene: TRBV5-4
abundance: once
j_gene: TRBJ1-2
CDR3nt: TGTGCCAGCAGCCCCCGGGGAAGGGGTGGCTATGGCTACACCTTC
CDR3aa: CASSPRGRGGYGYTF

len: 16
d_gene: TRBD1
v_gene: TRBV4-1
abundance: .
j_gene: TRBJ1-5
CDR3nt: TGCGCCAGCAGCCAAGATAATGGACAGGGCAATCAGCCCCAGCATTTT
CDR3aa: CASSQDNGQGNQPQHF

len: 16
d_gene: .
v_gene: TRBV11-3
abundance: once
j_gene: TRBJ2-3
CDR3nt: TGTGCCAGCAGCACCCGGTGGGGGTCCGGGGCAGATACGCAGTATTTT
CDR3aa: CASSTRWGSGADTQYF

len: 16
d_gene: .
v_gene: TRBV6-1
abundance: few
j_gene: TRBJ2-4
CDR3nt: TGTGCCAGCAGTGAAATGGGGGGCGCGTCGAGAAACATTCAGTACTTC
CDR3aa: CASSEMGGASRNIQYF

len: 14
d_gene: .
v_gene: TRBV28
abundance: .
j_gene: TRBJ1-6
CDR3nt: TGTGCCAGCAGTTTAAGGACGGGGAATTCACCCCTCCACTTT
CDR3aa: CASSLRTGNSPLHF

len: 16
d_gene: .
v_gene: TRBV19
abundance: .
j_gene: TRBJ1-3
CDR3nt: TGTGCCAGTAGTCCTCTTAGGACTATCTCTGGAAACACCATATATTTT
CDR3aa: CASSPLRTISGNTIYF

len: 11
d_gene: .
v_gene: TRBV28
abundance: .
j_gene: TRBJ1-5
CDR3nt: TGTGCCAGCAGTAGGAATCAGCCCCAGCATTTT
CDR3aa: CASSRNQPQHF

len: 13
d_gene: .
v_gene: TRBV10-1
abundance: once
j_gene: TRBJ2-6
CDR3nt: TGCGCCAGCAGTGATCAGGGAGCCAACGTCCTGACTTTC
CDR3aa: CASSDQGANVLTF

len: 14
d_gene: .
v_gene: TRBV5-6
abundance: .
j_gene: TRBJ2-1
CDR3nt: TGTGCCAGCAGCTTAACCGGCAGCGGGAATGAGCAGTTCTTC
CDR3aa: CASSLTGSGNEQFF

len: 12
d_gene: .
v_gene: TRBV11-2
abundance: .
j_gene: TRBJ2-3
CDR3nt: TGTGCCAGCAGCTTGGCGAGAGATACGCAGTATTTT
CDR3aa: CASSLARDTQYF

len: 13
d_gene: .
v_gene: TRBV28
abundance: .
j_gene: TRBJ2-7
CDR3nt: TGTGCCAGCAGTCACTCGGACTCCTACGAGCAGTACTTC
CDR3aa: CASSHSDSYEQYF

len: 14
d_gene: .
v_gene: TRBV27
abundance: .
j_gene: TRBJ2-1
CDR3nt: TGTGCCAGCAGTTTATGGAGCTCCTACAATGAGCAGTTCTTC
CDR3aa: CASSLWSSYNEQFF

len: 16
d_gene: TRBD2
v_gene: TRBV24-1
abundance: .
j_gene: TRBJ2-1
CDR3nt: TGTGCCACCAGTGACATAGCGGGAGCCGACTACAATGAGCAGTTCTTC
CDR3aa: CATSDIAGADYNEQFF

len: 16
d_gene: .
v_gene: TRBV28
abundance: .
j_gene: TRBJ1-2
CDR3nt: TGTGCCAGCACCGTCCCGACAGGCCTTCGGGGGTATGGCTACACCTTC
CDR3aa: CASTVPTGLRGYGYTF

len: 13
d_gene: TRBD2
v_gene: TRBV2
abundance: once
j_gene: TRBJ2-1
CDR3nt: TGTGCCAGCAATAGACTAGCGAACAATGAGCAGTTCTTC
CDR3aa: CASNRLANNEQFF

len: 13
d_gene: .
v_gene: TRBV5-4
abundance: once
j_gene: TRBJ1-6
CDR3nt: TGTGCCAGCAGCTTGACCACCGATTCACCCCTCCACTTT
CDR3aa: CASSLTTDSPLHF

len: 15
d_gene: TRBD1
v_gene: TRBV30
abundance: .
j_gene: TRBJ2-1
CDR3nt: TGTGCCTGGAGTTCCGGACAGGGTAGTATGAATGAGCAGTTCTTC
CDR3aa: CAWSSGQGSMNEQFF

len: 13
d_gene: .
v_gene: TRBV9
abundance: .
j_gene: TRBJ1-2
CDR3nt: TGTGCCAGCAGCGTAGAGGGGGGAAATGGCTACACCTTC
CDR3aa: CASSVEGGNGYTF

len: 12
d_gene: .
v_gene: TRBV11-2
abundance: .
j_gene: TRBJ1-1
CDR3nt: TGTGCCAGCAAGAGGTCGAACACTGAAGCTTTCTTT
CDR3aa: CASKRSNTEAFF

len: 11
d_gene: .
v_gene: TRBV19
abundance: .
j_gene: TRBJ2-5
CDR3nt: TGTGCCAGCGCGGGTCAAGAGACCCAGTACTTC
CDR3aa: CASAGQETQYF

len: 15
d_gene: .
v_gene: TRBV7-9
abundance: once
j_gene: TRBJ1-2
CDR3nt: TGTGCCAGCAGCCTGCTGGGACCCTCGAACTATGGCTACACCTTC
CDR3aa: CASSLLGPSNYGYTF

len: 16
d_gene: TRBD2
v_gene: TRBV29-1
abundance: .
j_gene: TRBJ2-5
CDR3nt: TGCAGCGTTGAATTCCCCCCGGGAGGGCCGGGAGAGACCCAGTACTTC
CDR3aa: CSVEFPPGGPGETQYF

len: 16
d_gene: TRBD1
v_gene: TRBV19
abundance: .
j_gene: TRBJ1-1
CDR3nt: TGTGCCAGTAGCTACAGGGGGCGTGTGGGAGGCACTGAAGCTTTCTTT
CDR3aa: CASSYRGRVGGTEAFF

len: 18
d_gene: TRBD2
v_gene: TRBV10-3
abundance: .
j_gene: TRBJ2-1
CDR3nt: TGTGCCATCAGTGAGTCGAAGAAAGCGGGAGCGGGCTACAATGAGCAGTTCTTC
CDR3aa: CAISESKKAGAGYNEQFF

len: 13
d_gene: .
v_gene: TRBV15
abundance: .
j_gene: TRBJ1-1
CDR3nt: TGTGCCACCAGCATTGAACTGAACACTGAAGCTTTCTTT
CDR3aa: CATSIELNTEAFF

len: 16
d_gene: .
v_gene: TRBV19
abundance: once
j_gene: TRBJ1-1
CDR3nt: TGTGCCAGTAGTATACTTGGTGGGCAGGGGCTCACTGAAGCTTTCTTT
CDR3aa: CASSILGGQGLTEAFF

len: 15
d_gene: TRBD1
v_gene: TRBV4-3
abundance: .
j_gene: TRBJ1-4
CDR3nt: TGCGCCAGCAGCCAGGCCGGGACAGGGATTGAAAAACTGTTTTTT
CDR3aa: CASSQAGTGIEKLFF

len: 15
d_gene: .
v_gene: TRBV10-3
abundance: .
j_gene: TRBJ1-3
CDR3nt: TGTGCCATCTCCCCAGGGGATTTCTCTGGAAACACCATATATTTT
CDR3aa: CAISPGDFSGNTIYF

len: 13
d_gene: .
v_gene: TRBV5-1
abundance: .
j_gene: TRBJ2-5
CDR3nt: TGCGCCAGCAGCTTGGCAGGGCGCGAGACCCAGTACTTC
CDR3aa: CASSLAGRETQYF

len: 11
d_gene: .
v_gene: TRBV5-1
abundance: .
j_gene: TRBJ2-5
CDR3nt: TGCGCCAGCAGCTTGCAAGAGACCCAGTACTTC
CDR3aa: CASSLQETQYF

len: 15
d_gene: .
v_gene: TRBV18
abundance: .
j_gene: TRBJ1-2
CDR3nt: TGTGCCAGCTCACCACCCCATGGGGTACGCTATGGCTACACCTTC
CDR3aa: CASSPPHGVRYGYTF

len: 13
d_gene: .
v_gene: TRBV29-1
abundance: .
j_gene: TRBJ2-2
CDR3nt: TGCAGCCTCAAAAAAGGAAACACCGGGGAGCTGTTTTTT
CDR3aa: CSLKKGNTGELFF

len: 17
d_gene: .
v_gene: TRBV10-1
abundance: .
j_gene: TRBJ2-1
CDR3nt: TGCGCCAGCAGTGTCCCTCCGGGACCCCCGGATAACAATGAGCAGTTCTTC
CDR3aa: CASSVPPGPPDNNEQFF

len: 19
d_gene: TRBD2
v_gene: TRBV3-1/TRBV3-2
abundance: .
j_gene: TRBJ2-1
CDR3nt: TGTGCCAGCAGCCAGGGACTAGCGGGCTTATCAGCCAGCTACAATGAGCAGTTCTTC
CDR3aa: CASSQGLAGLSASYNEQFF

len: 13
d_gene: .
v_gene: TRBV11-1
abundance: .
j_gene: TRBJ2-3
CDR3nt: TGTGCCAGCAGCTTAAATAGGGGAGATACGCAGTATTTT
CDR3aa: CASSLNRGDTQYF

len: 14
d_gene: .
v_gene: TRBV28
abundance: .
j_gene: TRBJ1-1
CDR3nt: TGTGCCAGCAGTTTATTGACAGCCAACACTGAAGCTTTCTTT
CDR3aa: CASSLLTANTEAFF

len: 15
d_gene: TRBD2
v_gene: TRBV27
abundance: .
j_gene: TRBJ2-5
CDR3nt: TGTGCCAGCAGGCGGACTAGCGGGATCCAAGAGACCCAGTACTTC
CDR3aa: CASRRTSGIQETQYF

len: 19
d_gene: .
v_gene: TRBV2
abundance: .
j_gene: TRBJ1-6
CDR3nt: TGTGCCAGCAGTGAGATGTTTTTGAACCGGGATAGAAATAATTCACCCCTCCACTTT
CDR3aa: CASSEMFLNRDRNNSPLHF

len: 17
d_gene: TRBD1
v_gene: TRBV24-1
abundance: .
j_gene: TRBJ1-5
CDR3nt: TGTGCCACCAGTGATATCTACCGGGACAGGGTCAATCAGCCCCAGCATTTT
CDR3aa: CATSDIYRDRVNQPQHF

len: 16
d_gene: TRBD2
v_gene: TRBV7-9
abundance: .
j_gene: TRBJ2-1
CDR3nt: TGTGCCAGCCTAATTCTAGCGGAGAGCTCCTACAATGAGCAGTTCTTC
CDR3aa: CASLILAESSYNEQFF

len: 14
d_gene: TRBD2
v_gene: TRBV24-1
abundance: few
j_gene: TRBJ2-5
CDR3nt: TGTGCCACCAGTGATTCCGGGACTAGTCGCACCCAGTACTTC
CDR3aa: CATSDSGTSRTQYF